The 29 T cell receptor beta chains below come from one sample, sequenced in a study of T cells in Graves' hyperthyroidism and ophthalmopathy (dated by TCRdb to between 2018 and 2021). The library was made by multiplex PCR. These reads were obtained on an Illumina HiSeq 2000. The TCR beta CDR3 regions were amplified from RNA transcripts. The first round of RT-PCR for the TCR CDR3 was performed with the HTBI primer set and the Qiagen OneStep RT-PCR kit. TCRdb itself trimmed the public reads at Q25 with fastp, ran MiXCR and retained productive beta chains. Merged by CDR3 protein, the rows form single entries marked with the most common genes and DNA. The table for this sample lists 550,000 to 800,000 distinct CDR3 sequences; around 15% of them were counted only once. Around 15% of the sample is in the top ten clones. Sequenced input: blood. All receptors come from a man aged 50 or older with Graves' hyperthyroidism.

The chain has TRBV5-1 and TRBJ2-1, with D perhaps assigned TRBD1 or TRBD2 (5 bases each). Germline CDR1 SGHRS, CDR2 YFSETQ. V lost 1 base to trimming and J lost 11 bases, with 16 bases between them. This CDR3 is 14 amino acids long. CDR3 protein: CASSLKFEGIKQFF. Written as DNA, the CDR3 is TGCGCCAGCAGCTTGAAATTTGAGGGGATTAAGCAGTTCTTC.

V usage is TRBV28 and J usage is TRBJ2-7, with 9 bases lining up with TRBD2. This CDR3 region has 15 residues. Losses at the gene ends were 2 bases for V and 4 bases for J; bases not matched to a gene: 6. Germline V lookup: CDR1 MDHEN, CDR2 SYDVKM. As DNA, the CDR3 is TGTGCCAGCAGTTTAGGAGCTAGCGGGAAATACGAGCAGTACTTC. This translates into CASSLGASGKYEQYF.

This clonotype was recorded a few times. V is TRBV13 and J is TRBJ1-1; 11 nucleotides agree with TRBD1. Looked up from germline, CDR1 is PRHDT and CDR2 is FYEKMQ (reference sequence). Trimming at V came to 9 bases and at J to 4 bases, leaving 4 bases not matched to a gene. CDR3 size: 13 residues. The CDR3 DNA is TGTGCCAGTTTCGGGACAGGGGGCACTGAAGCTTTCTTT. This translates into CASFGTGGTEAFF. Full variable domain (missing parts from reference TRBV13 and TRBJ1-1): AAGVIQSPRHLIKEKRETATLKCYPIPRHDTVYWYQQGPGQDPQFLISFYEKMQSDKGSIPDRFSAQQFSDYHSELNMSSLELGDSALYFCASFGTGGTEAFFGQGTRLTVV.

This clonotype was seen repeatedly, ten times or more. The J gene is TRBJ2-3, the V gene TRBV18; 13 bases map to TRBD2. The trim removed 8 bases at V and 2 bases at J, leaving 4 bases unmatched. The CDR3 is 15 residues long. Looked up from germline, CDR1 is KGHSH and CDR2 is LQKENI. The CDR3: CASSGLAGATDTQYF. The CDR3 region has the DNA TGTGCCAGCAGTGGACTAGCGGGAGCCACAGATACGCAGTATTTT.

There are many counts of this clonotype. The genes are TRBV12-3 or TRBV12-4 and TRBJ1-1, with 8 nucleotides matching TRBD1. The CDR3 contains 18 residues. J was trimmed by 0 bases and V by 6 bases; bases with no gene match: 15. The CDR3 DNA sequence: TGTGCCAGCAGGATGGGCCCCGGGACAGGACACATGAACACTGAAGCTTTCTTT. Translation gives CASRMGPGTGHMNTEAFF.

This clonotype was detected only a few times. This chain links TRBV15 with TRBJ1-3, with D unclear. The CDR3 is 16 amino acids. V shed 0 bases and J shed 0 bases, with 9 bases lying between them. CDR1 is LNHNV and CDR2 is YYDKDF in the germline V gene (reference sequence). Here the CDR3 DNA reads TGTGCCACCAGCAGAGATGATGGGTTCTCTGGAAACACCATATATTTT. Translation gives CATSRDDGFSGNTIYF.

There are many counts of this clonotype. This chain links TRBV12-3 or TRBV12-4 with TRBJ2-1; perhaps TRBD2 as D (6 bases). The V end lost 5 bases, the J end lost 10 bases, and 12 bases lay between the germline ends. The CDR3 totals 12 residues. The CDR3 region is CASSGPREEQFF. The CDR3 nucleotides are TGTGCCAGCAGTGGCCCCCGGGAGGAGCAGTTCTTC.

This clonotype came up once. A much more abundant neighbour one base away suggests this may be a read error. V and J are TRBV9 and TRBJ2-5; D is possibly TRBD2 (5 bases). Germline CDR1 SGDLS, CDR2 YYNGEE. The CDR3 extends over 18 amino acids. Trimming stripped 2 bases from V and 4 bases from J, with 24 bases between. The CDR3 spells CASSVRGSGRWRLETQYF. CDR3 nucleotides: TGTGCCAGCAGCGTTCGGGGATCGGGCCGATGGAGGCTAGAGACCCAGTACTTC.

A few counts support this clonotype. The chain uses TRBV18 and TRBJ1-1; no clear D. Trimming left V 4 bases short and J 2 bases short, with 11 bases between. Germline V gene data show CDR1 as KGHSH and CDR2 as LQKENI. The length of the CDR3 is 14 residues. The DNA for the CDR3 is TGTGCCAGCTCACAAGACGGGAGCAACACTGAAGCTTTCTTT. Translation: CASSQDGSNTEAFF.

This clonotype has at least ten counts. V usage is TRBV12-5 and J usage is TRBJ2-1, with 11 positions matching TRBD2. The CDR3 is 18 residues long. Unmatched junction bases numbered 12, after V lost 0 bases and J lost 8 bases. Looked up from germline, CDR1 is LGHNT and CDR2 is FRNRAP. CDR3 amino acids: CASGLVTPSSGRIYEQFF. The CDR3 nucleotides read TGTGCTAGTGGTTTGGTGACCCCGTCTAGCGGGAGGATCTATGAGCAGTTCTTC. The variable domain in full, with the rest retrieved from reference TRBV12-5 and TRBJ2-1, is DARVTQTPRHKVTEMGQEVTMRCQPILGHNTVFWYRQTMMQGLELLAYFRNRAPLDDSGMPKDRFSAEMPDATLATLKIQPSEPRDSAVYFCASGLVTPSSGRIYEQFFGPGTRLTVL.

There are many counts of this clonotype. This chain uses TRBV20-1 with TRBJ2-1; maybe TRBD2 (6 bases). CDR3 length equals 17 residues. Trimming shortened V by 1 base and J by 2 bases, and 18 bases separated the two germline ends. CDR1 and CDR2 from the germline V gene are DFQATT and SNEGSKA (reference sequence). CDR3 protein: CSARAGGGTFPYNEQFF. The CDR3 coding sequence is TGCAGTGCTAGAGCTGGTGGCGGGACGTTCCCCTACAATGAGCAGTTCTTC.

This clonotype was counted only a few times. The rearrangement uses TRBV19 and TRBJ1-5; a weak D match, TRBD1 (6 bases). Between the trimmed V and J ends, which lost 8 bases and 6 bases, there was a span of 14 bases. CDR1 and CDR2 (germline): LNHDA, SQIVND (reference sequence). This CDR3 has 13 amino acids. The CDR3 DNA sequence: TGTGCCAGTCTGTTAACAGGGCTTCAGCCCCAGCATTTT. Its translation is CASLLTGLQPQHF.

This clonotype was picked up a small number of times. This chain connects TRBV20-1 to TRBJ2-1; TRBD2 matches 12 bases. The germline V gene encodes CDR1 DFQATT and CDR2 SNEGSKA (reference sequence). The CDR3 contains 14 residues. J was trimmed by 7 bases and V by 5 bases; bases with no gene match: 6. The DNA for the CDR3 is TGCAGTGCTTTTCTAGCGGGAGGGTTAAATGAGCAGTTCTTC. This sequence encodes CSAFLAGGLNEQFF.

This chain uses TRBV20-1 with TRBJ1-6; D perhaps matches TRBD1 (6 bases). Germline V gene sequence: CDR1 DFQATT, CDR2 SNEGSKA (reference sequence). The CDR3 is 15 amino acids. With 2 bases removed from V and 7 bases from J, the gap between germline ends came to 15 bases. The CDR3 nucleotides are TGCAGTGCTAGAATATATCGGACAGTAAATTCACCCCTCCACTTT. The encoded protein is CSARIYRTVNSPLHF.

This clonotype was seen at least ten times. This rearrangement joins TRBV5-1 to TRBJ2-1; TRBD1 matches at 8 bases. V lost 4 bases, J lost 5 bases, and 8 bases stayed unmatched. This CDR3 region has 15 residues. Germline V gene data show CDR1 as SGHRS and CDR2 as YFSETQ. The CDR3 DNA sequence: TGCGCCAGCAGCGTAGACAGGGGATGGGACAATGAGCAGTTCTTC. Its translation: CASSVDRGWDNEQFF.

The V gene is TRBV5-1, the J gene TRBJ2-1, with D unresolved. Germline loops: CDR1 SGHRS, CDR2 YFSETQ. The CDR3 covers 16 residues. Trimming took off 4 bases at V and 1 base at J, with 15 bases between the two ends. The CDR3, as DNA: TGCGCCAGCAGCCTGGACGGCGAACCGTCCTACAATGAGCAGTTCTTC. Translating it yields CASSLDGEPSYNEQFF.

The chain recombines TRBV10-3 with TRBJ1-5; 7 bases fit TRBD1. The germline CDR1 and CDR2 sequences are ENHRY and SYGVKD. The trim removed 6 bases at V and 0 bases at J, leaving 5 bases unmatched. The CDR3 spans 15 residues. For the CDR3, the DNA is TGTGCCATCAGGGGAGGGACAGATAGCAATCAGCCCCAGCATTTT. It yields the protein CAIRGGTDSNQPQHF.

This clonotype was seen repeatedly, ten times or more. The V and J genes are TRBV10-3 and TRBJ2-1; D assignment may be TRBD1 or TRBD2 (6 bases each). Trimming took 3 bases from V and 5 from J, leaving 17 bases between them. Germline CDR1 is ENHRY and CDR2 is SYGVKD. The CDR3 sequence is 16 residues long. CDR3 in amino acids: CAISDPRGPLHNEQFF. CDR3 coding DNA: TGTGCCATCAGTGACCCACGGGGGCCCTTGCACAATGAGCAGTTCTTC.

The sample holds many counts of this clonotype. This chain links TRBV20-1 with TRBJ1-3; D remains ambiguous. There are 11 residues in the CDR3. Germline lookup yields CDR1 DFQATT and CDR2 SNEGSKA (reference sequence). Trimming shortened V by 4 bases and J by 4 bases, and 5 bases separated the two germline ends. CDR3 coding DNA: TGCAGTGCTACACACGGAAACACCATATATTTT. It translates to CSATHGNTIYF.

In this sample, this clonotype turned up a few times. The genes are TRBV5-1 and TRBJ1-1, with 9 bases that match TRBD1. CDR3 size: 15 residues. V shed 4 bases, J shed 5 bases, and the junction held 9 bases outside the gene matches. Germline CDR1 SGHRS, CDR2 YFSETQ. This CDR3 reads CASSVGTGSVTEAFF. The CDR3 nucleotides read TGCGCCAGCAGCGTGGGGACAGGGTCGGTGACTGAAGCTTTCTTT.

The chain links TRBV5-1 to TRBJ1-1; D remains ambiguous. V was pared by 0 bases and J by 1 base, with 13 bases between. CDR3 length equals 16 residues. The germline V gene has CDR1 SGHRS and CDR2 YFSETQ. CDR3: CASSLGARVPNTEAFF. The CDR3 nucleotides are TGCGCCAGCAGCTTGGGCGCAAGGGTTCCGAACACTGAAGCTTTCTTT.

This clonotype has at least ten counts. The genes are TRBV6-1 and TRBJ2-7, with D possibly being TRBD2 (5 bases). With 3 bases removed from V and 1 base from J, the gap between germline ends came to 10 bases. The length of the CDR3 is 14 residues. Germline CDR1 MNHNS, CDR2 SASEGT. Here the CDR3 DNA reads TGTGCCAGCAGTGAGGATAGCGAATCCTACGAGCAGTACTTC. Protein sequence: CASSEDSESYEQYF.

This chain links TRBV12-3 or TRBV12-4 with TRBJ2-5, with 9 bases aligning to TRBD2. After removal of 3 bases from V and 5 bases from J, the junction contained 31 bases not matched to a gene. The CDR3 is 23 residues long. This CDR3 is CASSFRPKFRFTLAGFHFETQYF. DNA of the CDR3: TGTGCCAGCAGTTTCCGCCCGAAGTTTCGGTTTACCCTAGCGGGATTCCATTTTGAGACCCAGTACTTC.

A word on this clonotype: A single base separates this from a much larger clone, so it may be a read error. V gene TRBV6-6 combines with J gene TRBJ2-1; D may correspond to TRBD1 or TRBD2 (5 bases each). CDR1 and CDR2 from the germline V gene are MNHNY and SVGAGI (reference sequence). CDR3 size: 16 residues. Trimming shortened V by 0 bases and J by 3 bases, and 12 bases separated the two germline ends. Written as DNA, the CDR3 is TGTGCCAGCAGTTACTCCGGGATAGGGGTCTACAATGAGCAGTTCTTC. This sequence encodes CASSYSGIGVYNEQFF.

The genes are TRBV20-1 and TRBJ2-1; TRBD1 aligns across 7 bases. The length of the CDR3 is 13 residues. Germline CDR1 DFQATT, CDR2 SNEGSKA (reference sequence). J was trimmed by 1 base and V by 6 bases; bases with no gene match: 3. The CDR3 DNA follows: TGCAGTGCCGGGACAGATTCCTACAATGAGCAGTTCTTC. Protein product: CSAGTDSYNEQFF.

This clonotype was counted many times. The chain links TRBV24-1 to TRBJ1-1; D is possibly TRBD1 (5 bases). The CDR3 runs 14 residues. V dropped 10 bases and J dropped 2 bases, with 16 bases sitting between them. Germline lookup yields CDR1 KGHDR and CDR2 SFDVKD. The CDR3 nucleotides read TGTGCCACACGGGGCGGGGGTGGAAACACTGAAGCTTTCTTT. Translated, it gives CATRGGGGNTEAFF.

Ten or more counts support this clonotype. The chain carries TRBV27 and TRBJ2-1; a possible D gene is TRBD2 (6 bases). The CDR3 is 17 residues long. The germline CDR1 and CDR2 sequences are MNHEY and SMNVEV (reference sequence). The germline V and J ends were trimmed by 3 bases and 7 bases, with 22 bases remaining between them. The CDR3 loop is CASSFFGGTGLGNEQFF. CDR3 in DNA: TGTGCCAGCAGTTTTTTTGGCGGGACCGGACTGGGAAATGAGCAGTTCTTC.

The V call is TRBV28, the J call TRBJ1-3, with a weak D call TRBD1 (5 bases). The length of the CDR3 is 17 residues. From germline, CDR1 is MDHEN and CDR2 SYDVKM. The V gene lost 6 bases and the J gene lost 0 bases, with 18 bases spanning the gap. CDR3 DNA: TGTGCCAGCAGCCCGGGGGAACCCATGTTCTCTGGAAACACCATATATTTT. This translates into CASSPGEPMFSGNTIYF.

At least ten counts were recorded for this clonotype. The J gene is TRBJ2-1, the V gene TRBV28; possible D gene TRBD1, 6 bases. Trimming left V 5 bases short and J 4 bases short, with 12 bases between. The germline V gene has CDR1 MDHEN and CDR2 SYDVKM. The CDR3 contains 14 residues. This CDR3 is CASSPRQVYNEQFF. CDR3 coding DNA: TGTGCCAGCAGTCCAAGACAGGTTTACAATGAGCAGTTCTTC.